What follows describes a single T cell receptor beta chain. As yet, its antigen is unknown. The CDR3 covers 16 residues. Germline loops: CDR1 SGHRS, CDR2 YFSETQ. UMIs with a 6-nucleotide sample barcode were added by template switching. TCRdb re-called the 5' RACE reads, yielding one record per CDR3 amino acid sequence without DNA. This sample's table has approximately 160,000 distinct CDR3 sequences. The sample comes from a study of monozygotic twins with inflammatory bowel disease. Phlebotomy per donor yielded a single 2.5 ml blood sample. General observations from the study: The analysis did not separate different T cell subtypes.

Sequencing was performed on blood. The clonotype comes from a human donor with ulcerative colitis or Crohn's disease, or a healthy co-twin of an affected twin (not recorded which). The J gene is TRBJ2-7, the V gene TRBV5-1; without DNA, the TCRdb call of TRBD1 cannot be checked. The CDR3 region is CASSLVGGAHSYEQYF.